These 17 T cell receptor beta chains share one sample of origin, sequenced in a study of shared clonotypes between healthy human individuals. Sequenced by immunoSEQ multiplex PCR; TCRdb stores in-frame clones only, minus some. The data show 1.5 million to 2.5 million clones, with about 94% seen just once and more than 0.9% held by the top ten. In the naive CD8 group, cells lacked CD45RO and were positively selected for CCR7, so terminally differentiated effector memory CD45RA+ cells were left out. The material sequenced was naive CD8+ T cells sorted from blood. These receptor sequences come from a man aged 18 to 30 in good health.

CDR3 loop: CASTPPIQGSWDTEAFF. CDR3 bases: TGTGCCAGCACCCCACCTATTCAGGGGTCGTGGGACACTGAAGCTTTCTTT. V is TRBV7-9 and J is TRBJ1-1, with D possibly being TRBD1 (6 bases). Deletions cut 7 bases from V and 3 bases from J, with 24 bases between. Looked up from germline, CDR1 is SEHNR and CDR2 is FQNEAQ (reference sequence). The CDR3 totals 17 residues. The full variable domain, completed using reference TRBV7-9 and TRBJ1-1, is DTGVSQNPRHKITKRGQNVTFRCDPISEHNRLYWYRQTLGQGPEFLTYFQNEAQLEKSRLLSDRFSAERPKGSFSTLEIQRTEQGDSAMYLCASTPPIQGSWDTEAFFGQGTRLTVV.

The rearrangement links TRBV6-1 to TRBJ2-3; D is unclear. CDR1 MNHNS and CDR2 SASEGT come from the germline V gene. CDR3 length: 13 residues. V lost 7 bases and J 2 bases, leaving 10 bases between the germline ends. CDR3 DNA: TGTGCCAGCACCGAGGTCCCCACAGATACGCAGTATTTT. Translation: CASTEVPTDTQYF.

V and J are TRBV28 and TRBJ2-1; tentatively, D is TRBD1 (6 bases). The V gene's germline CDR1 is MDHEN and CDR2 SYDVKM. The CDR3 extends over 16 amino acids. Trimming pared 3 bases from V and 8 bases from J, leaving 20 bases between. The CDR3 loop is CASSFPTGRGMDEQFF. In DNA, the CDR3 is TGTGCCAGCAGTTTCCCGACAGGCCGGGGAATGGATGAGCAGTTCTTC.

The chain has TRBV4-3 and TRBJ2-5; D may be TRBD2 (5 bases). Between the trimmed V and J ends, which lost 0 bases and 1 base, there was a span of 12 bases. CDR3 length: 16 residues. Germline CDR1 and CDR2: LGHNA and YSLEER. The CDR3 is CASSQEPAGGQETQYF. The CDR3 DNA reads TGCGCCAGCAGCCAAGAACCGGCGGGCGGCCAAGAGACCCAGTACTTC.

On this clone: Other DNA sequences of this sample code for an identical CDR3. The J gene is TRBJ2-7, the V gene TRBV4-1; D is ambiguous. The germline gives CDR1 MGHRA, CDR2 YSYEKL. Trimming cost V 2 bases and J 1 base, with 6 bases left between them. The CDR3 spans 13 residues. CDR3 loop: CASSQTVSYEQYF. The CDR3 nucleotides read TGCGCCAGCAGCCAAACGGTTTCCTACGAGCAGTACTTC.

The chain combines TRBV28 with TRBJ2-1, with D perhaps TRBD1 (5 bases). The CDR3 is 14 residues long. The V and J ends lost 3 bases and 5 bases respectively, with 11 bases between them. In germline, CDR1 is MDHEN, CDR2 SYDVKM. The DNA for the CDR3 is TGTGCCAGCAGTTTGGTGACAGAAGACAATGAGCAGTTCTTC. Its translation is CASSLVTEDNEQFF.

Points on this clone: Other DNA sequences of this sample code for an identical CDR3. The rearrangement links TRBV5-1 to TRBJ2-7; D unresolved. Germline V gives CDR1 SGHRS, CDR2 YFSETQ. Trimming took 0 bases from V and 0 from J, leaving 7 bases between them. CDR3 length: 14 amino acids. In nucleotides, the CDR3 is TGCGCCAGCAGCTTGGCACGGGTCTCCTACGAGCAGTACTTC. It is translated as CASSLARVSYEQYF. The full variable domain, with the rest looked up from reference TRBV5-1 and TRBJ2-7, is KAGVTQTPRYLIKTRGQQVTLSCSPISGHRSVSWYQQTPGQGLQFLFEYFSETQRNKGNFPGRFSGRQFSNSRSEMNVSTLELGDSALYLCASSLARVSYEQYFGPGTRLTVT.

The chain joins TRBV19 to TRBJ2-3; TRBD2 might be the D (7 bases). Trimming took 10 bases from V and 4 from J, leaving 21 bases between them. CDR1 and CDR2 (germline): LNHDA, SQIVND (reference sequence). The CDR3 runs to 15 residues. CDR3 protein: CATSGGGGSADTQYF. The CDR3 bases are TGTGCCACCAGTGGAGGGGGGGGCTCGGCAGATACGCAGTATTTT. The variable domain in full, with the rest retrieved from reference TRBV19 and TRBJ2-3, is DGGITQSPKYLFRKEGQNVTLSCEQNLNHDAMYWYRQDPGQGLRLIYYSQIVNDFQKGDIAEGYSVSREKKESFPLTVTSAQKNPTAFYLCATSGGGGSADTQYFGPGTRLTVL.

On this clone: At the DNA level, this CDR3 is encoded by other sequences in the same sample as well. V usage is TRBV5-1 and J usage is TRBJ2-7; a weak D match, TRBD1 (5 bases). The CDR3 spans 11 residues. Germline V CDR1 and CDR2: SGHRS, YFSETQ. V was shortened by 4 bases and J by 4 bases, with 6 bases between the two germline ends. CDR3 sequence reads: CASSPGYEQYF. The CDR3 nucleotides read TGCGCCAGCAGCCCAGGGTACGAGCAGTACTTC. Together with reference TRBV5-1 and TRBJ2-7, the CDR3 gives the full variable domain: KAGVTQTPRYLIKTRGQQVTLSCSPISGHRSVSWYQQTPGQGLQFLFEYFSETQRNKGNFPGRFSGRQFSNSRSEMNVSTLELGDSALYLCASSPGYEQYFGPGTRLTVT.

The chain has TRBV29-1 and TRBJ2-4; TRBD1 aligns across 10 bases. V lost 5 bases, J lost 5 bases, and 3 bases stayed unmatched. CDR1 is SQVTM and CDR2 is ANQGSEA in the germline V gene. The CDR3 sequence is 13 residues long. The CDR3 region has the DNA TGCAGCGTTTACGGACAGGGGGAAAACATTCAGTACTTC. This codes for CSVYGQGENIQYF.

The V call is TRBV9, the J call TRBJ2-2; D may be TRBD1 (6 bases). V gave up 7 bases and J gave up 5 bases, with 6 bases separating them. Germline V gene data show CDR1 as SGDLS and CDR2 as YYNGEE. The CDR3 extends over 11 amino acids. The CDR3 loop is CASQGTGELFF. DNA of the CDR3: TGTGCCAGCCAGGGGACCGGGGAGCTGTTTTTT.

Remarks on this clone: Other DNA sequences in the same sample also yield this CDR3. The chain couples TRBV5-1 to TRBJ2-7, with 7 bases that match TRBD2. Germline CDR1 and CDR2: SGHRS and YFSETQ. The J segment lost 0 bases and the V segment lost 1 base, leaving 4 bases of the junction unmatched. There are 15 residues in the CDR3. In DNA form, the CDR3 reads TGCGCCAGCAGCTTGTCTAGCGGAAGCTCCTACGAGCAGTACTTC. Translating gives CASSLSSGSSYEQYF.

The V and J genes are TRBV7-3 and TRBJ1-2; weak D call: TRBD1 (6 bases). The CDR3 loop spans 14 amino acids. The V gene lost 5 bases and the J gene lost 0 bases, with 10 bases spanning the gap. Germline CDR1 reads SGHTA; CDR2 reads FQGTGA. In nucleotides, the CDR3 is TGTGCCAGCAGCCTGGACAGTTCTAACTATGGCTACACCTTC. This sequence encodes CASSLDSSNYGYTF.

V gene TRBV4-3 combines with J gene TRBJ2-7, with D perhaps assigned TRBD1 or TRBD2 (5 bases each). The germline V gene has CDR1 LGHNA and CDR2 YSLEER. CDR3 length: 16 residues. Trimming took off 0 bases at V and 4 bases at J, with 16 bases between the two ends. DNA of the CDR3: TGCGCCAGCAGCCAAGAAAGGTACGGGACGATTTACGAGCAGTACTTC. Translating it yields CASSQERYGTIYEQYF.

V is TRBV5-1 and J is TRBJ1-2, with TRBD1 identical over 7 bases. Germline loops: CDR1 SGHRS, CDR2 YFSETQ. CDR3 length: 14 amino acids. V was clipped by 6 bases and J by 5 bases; unmatched bases: 10. CDR3 in amino acids: CASNEGAAEYGYTF. CDR3 coding DNA: TGCGCCAGCAACGAGGGGGCGGCCGAGTATGGCTACACCTTC.

Worth noting for this clone: Other DNA sequences in the sample encode the same CDR3. V and J are TRBV13 and TRBJ2-7, with D maybe TRBD1 (6 bases). The germline gives CDR1 PRHDT, CDR2 FYEKMQ (reference sequence). V lost 5 bases, J lost 1 base, and 9 bases lay in between. This CDR3 is 13 amino acids long. Here the CDR3 DNA reads TGTGCCAGCAGCCCTACAGGGTCCTACGAGCAGTACTTC. Residues: CASSPTGSYEQYF. The full variable domain, in which reference TRBV13 and TRBJ2-7 provide the parts outside the CDR3, is AAGVIQSPRHLIKEKRETATLKCYPIPRHDTVYWYQQGPGQDPQFLISFYEKMQSDKGSIPDRFSAQQFSDYHSELNMSSLELGDSALYFCASSPTGSYEQYFGPGTRLTVT.

This rearrangement joins TRBV2 to TRBJ2-1; TRBD1 matches 7 bases. CDR3 size: 15 residues. The junction had 9 bases not matched to a gene; V was cut back by 7 bases and J by 3 bases. Germline V CDR1 and CDR2: SNHLY, FYNNEI. DNA of the CDR3: TGTGCCAGCACCCCTCGTGGGACAGTCTACAATGAGCAGTTCTTC. It codes for CASTPRGTVYNEQFF.